Below, 4 T cell receptor beta chains from the same sample are listed, as sequenced in a study of T-cell reconstitution after alpha-beta-depleted transplantation in children. Using unique molecular identifiers, the investigators prepared the TCRbeta library. Each CDR3 protein gets one entry after TCRdb re-called the PCR reads with MiXCR. The data contain hundreds of thousands of distinct CDR3 sequences, about 10% of them singletons. Sequencing was performed on PBMCs from the stem cell graft donor, taken from the stem cell graft. Every receptor here comes from a human donor who donated a stem cell graft to a child with acute myeloid leukemia.

This clonotype has only a few counts. The chain has TRBV10-3 and TRBJ2-3, with D unclear. Trimming took 2 bases from V and 2 from J, leaving 8 bases between them. Germline CDR1 and CDR2: ENHRY and SYGVKD. The CDR3 contains 14 residues. The chain's CDR3 is CAISETALTDTQYF. The CDR3 region has the DNA TGTGCCATCAGTGAGACAGCCCTCACAGATACGCAGTATTTT.

This clonotype was picked up many times. The chain links TRBV7-2 to TRBJ2-3; tentatively, D is TRBD2 (5 bases). This CDR3 has 12 amino acids. V was pared by 8 bases and J by 4 bases, with 10 bases between. Per the germline V gene, CDR1 is SGHTA and CDR2 is FQGNSA. The CDR3 nucleotides are TGTGCCAGCGGGGAGACTCCAGATACGCAGTATTTT. Translating gives CASGETPDTQYF.

V gene TRBV28 combines with J gene TRBJ2-5; D gene uncertain. Deletions cut 6 bases from V and 0 bases from J, with 17 bases between. The CDR3 consists of 16 residues. Germline V lookup: CDR1 MDHEN, CDR2 SYDVKM. In nucleotides, the CDR3 is TGTGCCAGCAGGCTTCTCCCGGGCATGTACCAAGAGACCCAGTACTTC. This encodes CASRLLPGMYQETQYF.

The chain links TRBV5-1 to TRBJ2-6, with 8 bases identical to TRBD2. Germline V gives CDR1 SGHRS, CDR2 YFSETQ. This CDR3 is 16 amino acids long. V was pared by 4 bases and J by 0 bases, with 3 bases of the junction left unmatched. For the CDR3, the DNA is TGCGCCAGCAGCCCCCGGGGGGGCTCTGGGGCCAACGTCCTGACTTTC. It codes for CASSPRGGSGANVLTF.